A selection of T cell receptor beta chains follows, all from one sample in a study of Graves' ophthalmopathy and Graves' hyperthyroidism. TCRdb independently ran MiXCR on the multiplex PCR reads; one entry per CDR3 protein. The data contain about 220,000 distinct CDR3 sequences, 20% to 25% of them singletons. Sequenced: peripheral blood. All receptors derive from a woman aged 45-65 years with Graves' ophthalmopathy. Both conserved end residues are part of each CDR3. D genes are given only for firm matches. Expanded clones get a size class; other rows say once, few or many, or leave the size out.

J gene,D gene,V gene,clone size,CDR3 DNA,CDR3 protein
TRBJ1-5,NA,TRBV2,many,TGTGCCAGCAGTGAAGAGTTGGCAGGGTATCAGCCCCAGCATTTT,CASSEELAGYQPQHF
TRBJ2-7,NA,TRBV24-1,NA,TGTGCCAGCAACCACTACGAGCAGTACTTC,CASNHYEQYF
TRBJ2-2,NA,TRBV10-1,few,TGCGCCAGCGGGGTGGAGCTGTTTTTT,CASGVELFF
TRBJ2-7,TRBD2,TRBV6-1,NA,TGTGCCAGCACTAGCGGGAGAGGGGGCCGCGAGCAGTACTTC,CASTSGRGGREQYF
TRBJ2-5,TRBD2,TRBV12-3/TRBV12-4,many,TGTGCCAGCAGTTCCTCCGGGACTAGCGCCCCACAAGAGACCCAGTACTTC,CASSSSGTSAPQETQYF
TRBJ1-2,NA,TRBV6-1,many,TGTGCCACCAGCAATCGGTGGCGCGACTATGGCTACACCTTC,CATSNRWRDYGYTF
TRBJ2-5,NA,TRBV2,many,TGTGCCAGCAGTGTGCTTAGATGGGTAATTGAGACCCAGTACTTC,CASSVLRWVIETQYF
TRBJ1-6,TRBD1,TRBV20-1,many,TGCAGTGCTCAGGGGGCGGGGGGCAACACCTATAATTCACCCCTCCACTTT,CSAQGAGGNTYNSPLHF
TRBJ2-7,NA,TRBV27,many,TGTGCCAGCAGTTCGACCGGGACATTGCCCTACGAGCAGTACTTC,CASSSTGTLPYEQYF
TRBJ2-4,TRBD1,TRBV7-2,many,TGTGCCAGCAGCCCCCGCACAGGGGGAGCCAAAAACATTCAGTACTTC,CASSPRTGGAKNIQYF
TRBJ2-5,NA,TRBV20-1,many,TGCAGTGCTAGAGAGTGGCAGGGCTTCTCAGAGACCCAGTACTTC,CSAREWQGFSETQYF
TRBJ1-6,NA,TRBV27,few,TGTGTCAGCCGACAACAGAAAACCCCGAGCTCCTATAATTCACCCCTCCACTTT,CVSRQQKTPSSYNSPLHF
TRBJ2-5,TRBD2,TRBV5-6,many,TGTGCCAGCAGCTTGCGGACTAGCGGGTACCAAGAGACCCAGTACTTC,CASSLRTSGYQETQYF
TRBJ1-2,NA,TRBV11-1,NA,TGTGCCAGCAGCTCAAAGGGGCTAGGATACCAATATGGCTACATCTTC,CASSSKGLGYQYGYIF
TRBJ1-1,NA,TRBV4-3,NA,TGCAGCGTTGTTCTAGACACTGAAGCTTTCTTT,CSVVLDTEAFF
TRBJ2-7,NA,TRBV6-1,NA,TGTGCCAGCAGTGAAAGGGACGGTACCTACGAGCAGTACTTC,CASSERDGTYEQYF
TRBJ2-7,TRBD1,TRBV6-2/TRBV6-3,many,TGTGCCAGCACTCCCTCATGGGGACAGGGGCAACACGAGCAGTACTTC,CASTPSWGQGQHEQYF
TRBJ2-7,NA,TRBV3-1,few,TGTGCCAGCAGCCAAGATGGGGGAGTCCCCTACGAGCAGTACTTC,CASSQDGGVPYEQYF
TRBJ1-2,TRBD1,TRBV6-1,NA,TGTGCCAGCAGAAAGACAGGGTTGGATGGCTACACCTTC,CASRKTGLDGYTF
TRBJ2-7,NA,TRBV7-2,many,TGTGCCAGCAGTTTAATGGGGGAGCAGTACTTC,CASSLMGEQYF
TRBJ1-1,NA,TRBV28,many,TGTGCCAGCAGTCACAAATTCGAAGCTTTCTTT,CASSHKFEAFF
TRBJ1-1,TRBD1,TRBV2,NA,TGTGCCAGCTCCCAAGGACAGGGGACGAACACTGAAGCTTTCTTT,CASSQGQGTNTEAFF
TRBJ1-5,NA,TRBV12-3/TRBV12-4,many,TGTGCCAGCAGTTTTAAGGGGCGCCAGCCCCAGCATTTT,CASSFKGRQPQHF
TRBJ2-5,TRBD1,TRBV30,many,TGTGCCTGGACAGGGGGAGAGACCCAGTACTTC,CAWTGGETQYF
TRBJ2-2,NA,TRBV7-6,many,TGTGCCAGCAGCCTCCAGTGGGACACTCCGAACACCGGGGAGCTGTTTTTT,CASSLQWDTPNTGELFF
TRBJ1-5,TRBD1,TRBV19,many,TGTGCCAGTAGTGGGCCAACCACAGGGGGCAACCAGCCCCAGCATTTT,CASSGPTTGGNQPQHF
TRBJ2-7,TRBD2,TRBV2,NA,TGTGCCAGCAGTGAAGGTAGCGGGAGATGGTACGAGCAGTACTTC,CASSEGSGRWYEQYF
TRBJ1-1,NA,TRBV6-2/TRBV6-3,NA,TGTGCCAGCCAAGACTGGAACACTGAAGCTTTCTTT,CASQDWNTEAFF
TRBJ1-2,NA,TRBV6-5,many,TGTGCCAGCAGTTACGACAGCTATGGCTACACCTTC,CASSYDSYGYTF
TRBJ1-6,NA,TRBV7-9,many,TGTGCCAGCAGCTTCGACTCCGTTAATTCACCCCTCCACTTT,CASSFDSVNSPLHF
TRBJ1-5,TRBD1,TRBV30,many,TGTGCCTGGAGTGGGACAGGGAATCAGCCCCAGCATTTT,CAWSGTGNQPQHF
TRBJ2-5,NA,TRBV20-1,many,TGCAGTGCTAGAGATAGACGTGGGGGGCAAGAGACCCAGTACTTC,CSARDRRGGQETQYF
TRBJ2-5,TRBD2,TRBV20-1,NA,TGCAGTGCACCGGGACTAACCCAAGAGACCCAGTACTTC,CSAPGLTQETQYF
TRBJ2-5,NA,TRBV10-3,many,TGTGCCATCAGTGAGCCGAAAGGGGAAGAGACCCAGTACTTC,CAISEPKGEETQYF
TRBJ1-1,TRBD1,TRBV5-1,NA,TGCGCCAGCAGCTTGGATAGCCGGGACAGGGGAACTGAAGCTTTCTTT,CASSLDSRDRGTEAFF
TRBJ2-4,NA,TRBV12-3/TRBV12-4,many,TGTGCCAGCAGTTCCGACCAAAACATTCAGTACTTC,CASSSDQNIQYF
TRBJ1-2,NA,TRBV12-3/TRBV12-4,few,TGTGCCAGCAGTTTAACCCGGGTTGCTAACTATGGCTACACCTTC,CASSLTRVANYGYTF
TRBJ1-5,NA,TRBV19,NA,TGTGCCAGTAGTACCCGACAGAATAGCAATCAGCCCCAGCATTTT,CASSTRQNSNQPQHF